These T cell receptor beta chains were read from a single sample in a study of T cells in Graves' hyperthyroidism and ophthalmopathy. Using its own MiXCR run on the multiplex PCR reads, TCRdb lists one record per CDR3 protein. Of 480,000 or so distinct CDR3 sequences listed, about 46% are singletons. The sequenced sample consisted of peripheral blood or thyroid tissue (not recorded which). The receptors were gathered from an adult woman with Graves' disease, either hyperthyroidism or ophthalmopathy (not recorded which). CDR3s leave out the opening cysteine and the closing phenylalanine or tryptophan.

v_call	j_call	cdr3_aa
TRBV10-3	TRBJ1-1	AISEMTLNTEAF
TRBV24-1	TRBJ1-2	ATSDLGLPYGYT
TRBV19	TRBJ1-6	ASSQHQRNSPLH
TRBV20-1	TRBJ1-2	SAKHRDTSGDDGYT
TRBV10-3	TRBJ1-1	ASSYSIGTGGSRTEAF
TRBV7-9	TRBJ2-7	ASSYLAGTDPYEQY
TRBV7-2	TRBJ2-7	ASSSSTGTIRY
TRBV7-9	TRBJ2-7	ASSDGAPPREQY
TRBV10-3	TRBJ2-7	AINSQSSYEQY
TRBV10-3	TRBJ1-5	AISRPGQGAAGQPQH
TRBV2	TRBJ2-5	ASGKRAETRETQY
TRBV27	TRBJ1-5	ASSLELFNQPQH
TRBV24-1	TRBJ1-6	APGGSYNSPLH
TRBV10-3	TRBJ1-1	AIRTVWGQGWRSEAF
TRBV6-6	TRBJ1-2	AISDYRGDYT
TRBV5-1	TRBJ2-5	VSSSIGGQETQY
TRBV9	TRBJ2-7	ASSPWDYYYEQY
TRBV11-2	TRBJ2-5	ASSLLPSGSGWETQY
TRBV6-2/TRBV6-3	TRBJ2-7	ASSYPLGGTGLPYEQY
TRBV9	TRBJ1-2	ASSAGQGDYGYT
TRBV10-3	TRBJ1-5	AISWDRNQPQH
TRBV25-1	TRBJ2-7	ASSQGLVYEQY
TRBV15	TRBJ1-5	ATSRTGGAQPQH
TRBV7-2	TRBJ1-3	ASSLSNTIY
TRBV7-2	TRBJ2-5	ASQEGAGAFQETQY
TRBV20-1	TRBJ2-7	SARHPQTVYEQY
TRBV6-4	TRBJ1-1	ASSASGQGVWF
TRBV5-1	TRBJ1-3	ASSFGQAHSGNTIY
TRBV15	TRBJ1-5	ATSSGGQSNQH
TRBV6-5	TRBJ1-4	ASRRNEKLF
TRBV7-9	TRBJ2-7	ASSSGTVTYEQY
TRBV6-5	TRBJ1-5	ASNPGQGVRNQPQH
TRBV6-1	TRBJ1-5	ASSELWNQPQH
TRBV29-1	TRBJ1-1	SVLTGGMNTEAF
TRBV29-1	TRBJ2-2	SAGLDTTGELF
TRBV10-3	TRBJ2-7	ATRSVTYEQY
TRBV5-1	TRBJ2-7	ASRDISSYEQY
TRBV20-1	TRBJ1-3	SASARAGNTIY
TRBV7-2	TRBJ1-2	ASSLRHKIADGYT
TRBV12-3/TRBV12-4	TRBJ1-5	ASSQRDTWPGGNQPQH
TRBV2	TRBJ1-2	ASSLAPDATYGYT
TRBV12-3/TRBV12-4	TRBJ2-5	ASTQGYTETQY
TRBV24-1	TRBJ2-5	ATSEGKVYQETQY
TRBV14	TRBJ2-3	ASCQDLSDTQY